The present T cell receptor beta chain was sequenced within a study of cytomegalovirus exposure and HLA in healthy donors. Findings and limits, study-wide: When presence/absence was analysed, sequencing depth was taken to be roughly uniform across donors. The study put about 180 TCR beta chains on its list as cytomegalovirus-associated. A missense variant in DCLRE1C was later tied to TCR beta V- and J-gene trimming.

On this clone: Its antigen is still unknown.

The PCR contained 60 Vbeta and 13 Jbeta primers. Measured with immunoSEQ multiplex PCR; TCRdb has only the in-frame clones, and not every one. The repertoire holds 100,000 or so clones, with around 85% as singletons. Germline-derived CDR1 and CDR2 are SGHVS and FNYEAQ. The CDR3 contains 18 residues. V was cut by 2 bases and J by 2 bases, with 19 bases left in between. The source material was PBMCs. This rearrangement joins TRBV7-6 to TRBJ1-3; D is unresolved. The TCR originated in a man aged 18 to 30 in good health and CMV-seronegative. The CDR3 sequence is CASSLRGGEWGTGNTIYF. The CDR3 DNA sequence: TGTGCCAGCAGCTTAAGAGGCGGGGAATGGGGTACTGGAAACACCATATATTTT. Filled out from reference TRBV7-6 and TRBJ1-3, the complete variable domain reads GAGVSQSPRYKVTKRGQDVALRCDPISGHVSLYWYRQALGQGPEFLTYFNYEAQQDKSGLPNDRFSAERPEGSISTLTIQRTEQRDSAMYRCASSLRGGEWGTGNTIYFGEGSWLTVV.